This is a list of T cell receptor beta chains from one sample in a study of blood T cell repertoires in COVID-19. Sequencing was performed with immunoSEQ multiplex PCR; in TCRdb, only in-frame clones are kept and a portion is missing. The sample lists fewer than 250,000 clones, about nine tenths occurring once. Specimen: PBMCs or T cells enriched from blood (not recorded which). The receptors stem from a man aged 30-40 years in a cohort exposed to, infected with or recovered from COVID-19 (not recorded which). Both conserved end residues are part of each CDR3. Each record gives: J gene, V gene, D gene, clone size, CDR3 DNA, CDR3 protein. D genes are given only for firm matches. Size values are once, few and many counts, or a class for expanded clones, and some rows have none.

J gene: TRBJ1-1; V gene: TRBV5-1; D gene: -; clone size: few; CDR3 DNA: TGCGCCAGCAGTGTTACGGGGAATGAAGCTTTCTTT; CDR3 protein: CASSVTGNEAFF
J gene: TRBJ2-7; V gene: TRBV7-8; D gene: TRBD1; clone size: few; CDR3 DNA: TGTGCCAGCAGCTCGAACCGGGACAGGCCCCAGTACTTC; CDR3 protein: CASSSNRDRPQYF
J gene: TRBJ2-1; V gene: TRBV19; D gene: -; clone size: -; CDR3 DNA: TGTGCCAGTAGTATAGGATGGCAGGGGCTTGTGGTGAATGAGCAGTTCTTC; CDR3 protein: CASSIGWQGLVVNEQFF
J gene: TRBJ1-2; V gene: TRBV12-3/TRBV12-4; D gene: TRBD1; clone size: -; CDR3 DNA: TGTGCCAGCAGTAGGACAGGGGGTACGGGCTACACCTTC; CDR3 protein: CASSRTGGTGYTF
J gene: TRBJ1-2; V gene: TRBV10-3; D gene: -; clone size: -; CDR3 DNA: TGTGCCATCCTGCCGGGAGAGCAGGGCGGCTACACCTTC; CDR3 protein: CAILPGEQGGYTF
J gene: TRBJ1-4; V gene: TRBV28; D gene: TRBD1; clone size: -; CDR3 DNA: TGTGCCAGCAGAGGGACAGGGCAAGGTGAAAAACTGTTTTTT; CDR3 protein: CASRGTGQGEKLFF
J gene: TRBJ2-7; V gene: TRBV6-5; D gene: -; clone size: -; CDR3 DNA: TGTGCCAGCAGCCCAGGGAAGTACGAGCAGTACTTC; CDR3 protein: CASSPGKYEQYF
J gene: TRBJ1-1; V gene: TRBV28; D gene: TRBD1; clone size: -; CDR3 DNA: TGTGCCAGCAGTCTATTAGGGTGGGGACAGGGGGCTACTGAAGCTTTCTTT; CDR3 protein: CASSLLGWGQGATEAFF
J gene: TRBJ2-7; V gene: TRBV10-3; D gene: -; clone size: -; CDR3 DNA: TGTGCCATCAGTACCGGGACCTACGAGCAGTACTTC; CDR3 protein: CAISTGTYEQYF
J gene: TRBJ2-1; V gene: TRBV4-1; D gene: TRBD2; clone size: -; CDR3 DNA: TGCGCCAGCAGCCAAGGGAGAGCGGGAGTATGGAATGAGCAGTTCTTC; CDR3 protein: CASSQGRAGVWNEQFF
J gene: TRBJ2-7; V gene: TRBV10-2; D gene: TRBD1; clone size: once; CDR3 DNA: TGCGCCAGCAGTACCGGGACAGGGGACTACGAGCAGTACTTC; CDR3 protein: CASSTGTGDYEQYF
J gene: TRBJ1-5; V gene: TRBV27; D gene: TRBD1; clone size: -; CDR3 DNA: TGTGCCAGCAGTCCCGGGACAGGCAATCAGCCCCAGCATTTT; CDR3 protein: CASSPGTGNQPQHF
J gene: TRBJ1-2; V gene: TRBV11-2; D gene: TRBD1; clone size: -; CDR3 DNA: TGTGCCAGCAGCACGGACAGGGCTGGTGGCTACACCTTC; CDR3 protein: CASSTDRAGGYTF
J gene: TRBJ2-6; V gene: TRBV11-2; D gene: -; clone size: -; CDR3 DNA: TGTGCCAGCAGCTTAGAGTCCGGAGGGTGGGGCTCTGGGGCCAACGTCCTGACTTTC; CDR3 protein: CASSLESGGWGSGANVLTF
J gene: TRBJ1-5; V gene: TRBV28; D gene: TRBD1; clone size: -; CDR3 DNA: TGTGCCAGCAGTTTTCTTTTAACGGGGGACAGGGCCAATCAGCCCCAGCATTTT; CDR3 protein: CASSFLLTGDRANQPQHF
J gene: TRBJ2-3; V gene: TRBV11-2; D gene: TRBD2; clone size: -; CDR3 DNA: TGTGCCAGCAGCCCATTGACTAGCGGCACAGATACGCAGTATTTT; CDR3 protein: CASSPLTSGTDTQYF
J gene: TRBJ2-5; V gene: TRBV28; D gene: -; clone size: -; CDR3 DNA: TGTGCCAGCAGCTCGGGGAACCAAGAGACCCAGTACTTC; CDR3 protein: CASSSGNQETQYF
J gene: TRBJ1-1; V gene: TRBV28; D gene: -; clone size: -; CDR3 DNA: TGTGCCAGCAGTTCGGCTGAAGCTTTCTTT; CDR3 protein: CASSSAEAFF
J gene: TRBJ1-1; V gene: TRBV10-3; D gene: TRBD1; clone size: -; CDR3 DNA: TGTGCCATCAGGGGGATGACAGGGATAAACACTGAAGCTTTCTTT; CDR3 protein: CAIRGMTGINTEAFF
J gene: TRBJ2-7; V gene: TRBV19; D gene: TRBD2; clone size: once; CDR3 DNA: TGTGCCAGTCGTACTAGCGGGAGAGATGAGCAGTACTTC; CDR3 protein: CASRTSGRDEQYF
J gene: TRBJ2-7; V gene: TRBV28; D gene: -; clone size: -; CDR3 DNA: TGTGCCAGCAGTCCTTTTAGGGACTTCTCCTACGAGCAGTACTTC; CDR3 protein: CASSPFRDFSYEQYF
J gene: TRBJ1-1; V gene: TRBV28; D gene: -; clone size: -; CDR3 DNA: TGTGCCAGCAGTTCGAACAGGGTTTTACGGACTGAAGCTTTCTTT; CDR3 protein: CASSSNRVLRTEAFF
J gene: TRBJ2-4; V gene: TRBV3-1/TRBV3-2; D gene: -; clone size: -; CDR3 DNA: TGTGCCAGCAGCCAAGGGCGGTTTAACATTCAGTACTTC; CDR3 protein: CASSQGRFNIQYF
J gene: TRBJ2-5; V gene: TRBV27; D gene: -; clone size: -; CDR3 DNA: TGTGCCAGCAGTTTATCTTCATACAGACTACAGGAGACCCAGTACTTC; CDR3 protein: CASSLSSYRLQETQYF
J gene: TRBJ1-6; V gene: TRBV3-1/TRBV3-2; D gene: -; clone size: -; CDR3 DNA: TGTGCCAGCAGCCAAGATTTTCCATCAAATTCACCCCTCCACTTT; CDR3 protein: CASSQDFPSNSPLHF
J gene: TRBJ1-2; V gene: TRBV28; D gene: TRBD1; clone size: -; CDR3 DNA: TGTGCCAGCAGTTTGGGGGGACAGAGCTATGGCTACACCTTC; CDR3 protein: CASSLGGQSYGYTF
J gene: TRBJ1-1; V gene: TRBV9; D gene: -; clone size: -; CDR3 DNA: TGTGCCAGCAGCGCGACAGCGAACACTGAAGCTTTCTTT; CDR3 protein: CASSATANTEAFF
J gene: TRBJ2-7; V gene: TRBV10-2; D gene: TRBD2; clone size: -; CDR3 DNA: TGCGCCAGCACTCTACTAGCGGATAGCTCCTACGAGCAGTACTTC; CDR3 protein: CASTLLADSSYEQYF
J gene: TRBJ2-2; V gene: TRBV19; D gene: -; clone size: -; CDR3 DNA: TGTGCCAGTAGTAGGTCCCACTCGGAGACCGGGGAGCTGTTTTTT; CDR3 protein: CASSRSHSETGELFF
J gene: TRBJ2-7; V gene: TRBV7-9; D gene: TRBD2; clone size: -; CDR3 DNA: TGTGCCAGCAGCTCGGCGGGAGGGAGCTCCTACGAGCAGTACTTC; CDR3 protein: CASSSAGGSSYEQYF
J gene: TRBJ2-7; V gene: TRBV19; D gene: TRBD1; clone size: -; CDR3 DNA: TGTGCCAGTAGTTCTCCGGACAGGGGCAGCGGCGAGCAGTACTTC; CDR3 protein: CASSSPDRGSGEQYF
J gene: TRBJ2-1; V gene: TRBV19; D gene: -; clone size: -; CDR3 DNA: TGTGCCAGTAGTAGCGGGGTCAACAATGAGCAGTTCTTC; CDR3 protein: CASSSGVNNEQFF
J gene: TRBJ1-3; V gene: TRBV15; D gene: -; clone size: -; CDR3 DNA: TGTGCCACCAGCAGAGAGGCGAGGGCTGTCTCTGGAAACACCATATATTTT; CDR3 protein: CATSREARAVSGNTIYF
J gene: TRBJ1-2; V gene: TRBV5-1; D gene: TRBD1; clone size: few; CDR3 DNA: TGCGCCAGCAGCTTGGGGACAGGGGCCGGGGCTAACTATGGCTACACCTTC; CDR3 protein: CASSLGTGAGANYGYTF
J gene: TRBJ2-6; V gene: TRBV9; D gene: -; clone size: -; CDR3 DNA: TGTGCCAGCAGCGTAACCCGAGTGCTCTCTGGGGCCAACGTCCTGACTTTC; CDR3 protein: CASSVTRVLSGANVLTF
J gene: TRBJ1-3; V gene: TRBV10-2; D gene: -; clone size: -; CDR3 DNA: TGCGCCAGCACTCCTAGTTCCCTGAAATCCGGAAACACCATATATTTT; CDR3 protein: CASTPSSLKSGNTIYF
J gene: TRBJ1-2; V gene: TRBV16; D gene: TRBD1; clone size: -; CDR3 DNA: TGTGCCAGCAGCCAAGGATGGGGGACAGGGAGCGGCTACACCTTC; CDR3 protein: CASSQGWGTGSGYTF
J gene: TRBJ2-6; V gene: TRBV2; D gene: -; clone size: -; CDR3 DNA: TGTGCCAGCAGTGATCATTTCGGGTCAGACTCTGGGGCCAACGTCCTGACTTTC; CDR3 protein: CASSDHFGSDSGANVLTF
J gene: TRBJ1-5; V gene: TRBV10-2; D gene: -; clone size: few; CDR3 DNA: TGCGCCAGCAGTGAGACACTACGTCAGCCCCAGCATTTT; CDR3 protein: CASSETLRQPQHF
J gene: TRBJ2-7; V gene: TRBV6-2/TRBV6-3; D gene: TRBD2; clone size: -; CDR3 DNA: TGTGCCAGCAGCTCACCGGGACTAGCGGGCTACTACGAGCAGTACTTC; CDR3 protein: CASSSPGLAGYYEQYF
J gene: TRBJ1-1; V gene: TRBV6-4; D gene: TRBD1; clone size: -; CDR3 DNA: TGTGCCAGCAGTGACCCGGACAGGCCAGGCGGGAACACTGAAGCTTTCTTT; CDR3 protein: CASSDPDRPGGNTEAFF
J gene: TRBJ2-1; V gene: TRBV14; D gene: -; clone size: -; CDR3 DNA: TGTGCCAGCAGCCCCTCGGACCGGGGTGGGGAGTTCTTC; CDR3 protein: CASSPSDRGGEFF
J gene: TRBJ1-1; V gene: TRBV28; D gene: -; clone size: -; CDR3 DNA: TGTGCCAGCAGTTTTCCACAGGGAGAGCCTGAAGCTTTCTTT; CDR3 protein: CASSFPQGEPEAFF
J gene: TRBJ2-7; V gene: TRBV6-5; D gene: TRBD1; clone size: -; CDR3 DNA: TGTGCCAGCACCAAAGGGACAGGGGGCAACGAGCAGTACTTC; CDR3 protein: CASTKGTGGNEQYF
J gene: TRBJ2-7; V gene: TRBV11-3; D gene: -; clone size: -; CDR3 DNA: TGTGCCAGCAGCTTTGGCACCACCTACGAGCAGTACTTC; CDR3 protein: CASSFGTTYEQYF
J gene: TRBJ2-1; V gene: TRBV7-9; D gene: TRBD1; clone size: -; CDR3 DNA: TGTGCCAGCAGCCACGGGACAGGGGGCAAAACTGAGCAGTTCTTC; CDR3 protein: CASSHGTGGKTEQFF
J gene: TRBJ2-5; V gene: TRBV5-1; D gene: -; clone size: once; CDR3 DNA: TGCGCCAGCAGCTTGGCCCCCGGGGAGACCCAGTACTTC; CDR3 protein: CASSLAPGETQYF
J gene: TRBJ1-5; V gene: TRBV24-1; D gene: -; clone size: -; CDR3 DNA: TGTGCCACCAGTGACGTCAGGGAGGGGCTCCAGCCCCAGCATTTT; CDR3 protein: CATSDVREGLQPQHF
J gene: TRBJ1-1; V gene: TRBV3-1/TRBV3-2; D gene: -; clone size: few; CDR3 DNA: TGTGCCAGCAGCCTGAAAGGGGGGGACACTGAAGCTTTCTTT; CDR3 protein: CASSLKGGDTEAFF
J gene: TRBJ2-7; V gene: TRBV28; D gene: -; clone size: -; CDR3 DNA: TGTGCCAGCAAGGGACAGGGTGCTAGCGGGGGCTCCTACGAGCAGTACTTC; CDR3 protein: CASKGQGASGGSYEQYF
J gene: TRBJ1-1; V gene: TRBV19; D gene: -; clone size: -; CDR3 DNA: TGTGCCAGTAGTATAGGAAGGGGCCCATTGAACACTGAAGCTTTCTTT; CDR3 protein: CASSIGRGPLNTEAFF
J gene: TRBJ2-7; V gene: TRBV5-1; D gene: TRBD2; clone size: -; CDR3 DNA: TGCGCCAGCAGCTTGGGGATCGGGGGGAACACCTACGAGCAGTACTTC; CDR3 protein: CASSLGIGGNTYEQYF
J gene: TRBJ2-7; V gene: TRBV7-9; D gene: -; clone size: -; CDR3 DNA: TGTGCCAGCAGCCTCCCTGGCTGGGGGGTATACGAGCAGTACTTC; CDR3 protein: CASSLPGWGVYEQYF
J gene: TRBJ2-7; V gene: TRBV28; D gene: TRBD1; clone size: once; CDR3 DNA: TGTGCCAGCAGTTTATTGACAGGGCCCTCCTACGAGCAGTACTTC; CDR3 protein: CASSLLTGPSYEQYF
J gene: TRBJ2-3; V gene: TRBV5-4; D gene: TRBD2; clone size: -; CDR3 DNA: TGTGCCAGCAGCTTGGGAGCGGGGATCGGCACAGATACGCAGTATTTT; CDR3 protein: CASSLGAGIGTDTQYF
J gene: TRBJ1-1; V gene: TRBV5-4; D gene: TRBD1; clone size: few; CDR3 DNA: TGTGCCAGCAGCTTACCAACAGGGGGCACTGAAGCTTTCTTT; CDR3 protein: CASSLPTGGTEAFF
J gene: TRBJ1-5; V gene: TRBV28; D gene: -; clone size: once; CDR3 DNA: TGTGCCAGCAGTTTATGGGGGAGACACGATAGCAATCAGCCCCAGCATTTT; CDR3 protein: CASSLWGRHDSNQPQHF
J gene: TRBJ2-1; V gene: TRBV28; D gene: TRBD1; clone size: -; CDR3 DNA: TGTGCCAGCAGTTTCCCCTCATGGACAGGGCCCTCTTCTTTCTACAATGAGCAGTTCTTC; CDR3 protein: CASSFPSWTGPSSFYNEQFF
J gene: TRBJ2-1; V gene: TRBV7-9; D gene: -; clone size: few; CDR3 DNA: TGTGCCGGCGACAAAGTCGATGAGCAGTTCTTC; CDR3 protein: CAGDKVDEQFF
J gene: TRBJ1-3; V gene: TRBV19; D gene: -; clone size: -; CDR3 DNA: TGTGCCAGTAGTATTCGTTTGTTTCAGATAATAGACTTCGGAAACACCATATATTTT; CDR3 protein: CASSIRLFQIIDFGNTIYF